The 12 T cell receptor beta chains presented below share a single source sample, sequenced in a study of T cells in Graves' hyperthyroidism and ophthalmopathy (dated by TCRdb to the late 2010s). Libraries were prepared through multiplex PCR. Sequencing was carried out with an Illumina HiSeq 2000. The TCR beta CDR3 regions were amplified from RNA transcripts. For the first round of RT-PCR on the TCR CDR3, the HTBI primer set was used together with the Qiagen OneStep RT-PCR kit. TCRdb itself trimmed the public reads at Q25 with fastp, ran MiXCR and retained productive beta chains. Merged by CDR3 protein, the rows form single entries marked with the most common genes and DNA. This sample lists 370,000 or so distinct CDR3 sequences; 15% to 19% were detected once. The leading ten clones occupy around 30% of the sample. Sequencing used blood. The source is a young woman with Graves' hyperthyroidism that later progressed to Graves' ophthalmopathy.

The genes are TRBV20-1 and TRBJ1-2; D is unclear. CDR1 DFQATT and CDR2 SNEGSKA come from the germline V gene (reference sequence). The CDR3 has 14 amino acids. V lost 0 bases to trimming and J lost 4 bases, with 12 bases between them. CDR3 in DNA: TGCAGTGCTAGAGAGAGGCAGGCGACCTATGGCTACACCTTC. Translated, it gives CSARERQATYGYTF.

The J gene is TRBJ2-5, the V gene TRBV28; D might be TRBD2 (7 bases). CDR3 length: 18 amino acids. CDR1 and CDR2 (germline): MDHEN, SYDVKM. Trimming cost V 3 bases and J 2 bases, with 22 bases left between them. The CDR3 sequence: CASSFLPGGNFGQETQYF. As DNA, the CDR3 is TGTGCCAGCAGTTTCCTCCCGGGGGGCAATTTCGGGCAAGAGACCCAGTACTTC.

This rearrangement joins TRBV20-1 to TRBJ1-1; maybe TRBD1 (6 bases). CDR1 is DFQATT, CDR2 SNEGSKA, per germline (reference sequence). This CDR3 comprises 14 residues. The V end was cut by 5 bases, the J end by 1 base, with 14 bases between. CDR3 region: CSAGAGGANTEAFF. DNA of the CDR3: TGCAGTGCTGGAGCCGGGGGGGCGAACACTGAAGCTTTCTTT.

This clonotype was seen at least ten times. This chain links TRBV20-1 with TRBJ1-2; 8 bases map to TRBD1. Germline V gives CDR1 DFQATT, CDR2 SNEGSKA (reference sequence). With 7 bases clipped from V and 3 bases from J, the junction kept 16 bases outside the gene matches. The CDR3 sequence is 16 residues long. DNA of the CDR3: TGCAGTGTCCCCGGACAGGGTTGGGGGGACCACTATGGCTACACCTTC. Translation: CSVPGQGWGDHYGYTF.

The V call is TRBV20-1, the J call TRBJ2-2; the D gene is possibly TRBD1 (5 bases). Per the germline V gene, CDR1 is DFQATT and CDR2 is SNEGSKA (reference sequence). Trimming shortened V by 0 bases and J by 0 bases, and 14 bases separated the two germline ends. The CDR3 extends over 17 amino acids. The CDR3, as DNA: TGCAGTGCTAGAGATGCAGGGAACTTCGCGAACACCGGGGAGCTGTTTTTT. This translates into CSARDAGNFANTGELFF.

About this clonotype itself: This may be a read error: a much more frequent sequence differs by one nucleotide. This chain connects TRBV7-2 to TRBJ1-5, with TRBD1 matching over 7 bases. The CDR3 is 12 residues long. V dropped 8 bases and J dropped 9; count of bases not matched to a gene: 7. Per germline, CDR1 SGHTA and CDR2 FQGNSA. This CDR3 is CASGQDYRPQHF. The CDR3 coding sequence is TGTGCCAGCGGACAGGATTATCGGCCCCAGCATTTT.

A note on this clonotype: A read error may produce the germline difference seen at one junction end. The chain has TRBV5-1 and TRBJ2-7; TRBD1 aligns across 7 bases. Per the germline V gene, CDR1 is SGHRS and CDR2 is YFSETQ. The CDR3 is 15 residues long. The CDR3 sequence: CASSGFRDSTYEQYF. Here the CDR3 DNA reads TGTGCCAGCAGCGGCTTCCGGGACAGCACCTACGAGCAGTACTTC.

The sample holds many counts of this clonotype. The chain combines TRBV11-2 with TRBJ2-7; D not certain. Trimming removed 2 bases from V and 6 bases from J, with 14 bases in between. This CDR3 is built from 14 residues. Germline V gene sequence: CDR1 SGHAT, CDR2 FQNNGV. The CDR3 sequence: CASSLYGRPAEQYF. The CDR3 coding sequence is TGTGCCAGCAGCTTATATGGTAGACCCGCCGAGCAGTACTTC.

CDR3 coding DNA: TGCAGTGCTAGCAAAGAGGGGGCGGGCAATCAGCCCCAGCATTTT. This encodes CSASKEGAGNQPQHF. The chain has TRBV20-1 and TRBJ1-5, with 7 bases matching TRBD1. With 3 bases clipped from V and 2 bases from J, the junction kept 7 bases outside the gene matches. This CDR3 is built from 15 residues. Germline-derived CDR1 and CDR2 are DFQATT and SNEGSKA (reference sequence).

The table lists this clonotype with many counts. The chain recombines TRBV6-1 with TRBJ2-7; 8 bases match TRBD2. The trim removed 2 bases at V and 3 bases at J, leaving 15 bases unmatched. This CDR3 comprises 18 residues. Germline-derived CDR1 and CDR2 are MNHNS and SASEGT. The DNA for the CDR3 is TGTGCCAGCAGTGAACGCCGGGGGGGCAAGGGGACTAACTACGAGCAGTACTTC. This sequence encodes CASSERRGGKGTNYEQYF.

Only a few counts were recorded for this clonotype. V is TRBV7-2 and J is TRBJ2-3; 8 bases agree with TRBD2. Trimming removed 2 bases from V and 4 bases from J; junction bases left unmatched: 8. From germline, CDR1 is SGHTA and CDR2 FQGNSA. The CDR3 sequence is 16 residues long. CDR3 loop: CASSLRPAGAADTQYF. The CDR3 DNA is TGTGCCAGCAGCTTAAGACCAGCGGGAGCCGCAGATACGCAGTATTTT.

The chain employs TRBV20-1 and TRBJ2-1, with 9 bases lining up with TRBD2. Germline CDR1 and CDR2: DFQATT and SNEGSKA (reference sequence). CDR3 length equals 15 residues. Trimming cost V 4 bases and J 9 bases; bases outside gene matches: 13. The CDR3 protein is CSATFGGRALGEQFF. The CDR3 coding sequence is TGCAGTGCTACCTTTGGCGGGAGGGCCTTAGGTGAGCAGTTCTTC.